This T cell receptor beta chain was captured in a study of molecular identifiers for immune sequencing clone quantification. Study background: Four of five RNA aliquots from around 20,000 or 100,000 naive CD8 T cells were sequenced.

This clonotype occurred many times. Its antigen is undetermined. Germline CDR1 SEHNR, CDR2 FQNEAQ (reference sequence). V lost 0 bases to trimming and J lost 2 bases, with 12 bases between them. The CDR3 loop spans 16 amino acids. For naive CD8 T cells, sorting used the CD8+CD4-CCR7+CD45RA+ phenotype. Libraries of bulk TCR were made by previously described methods (with listed TCR primers). TCRdb analysed the PCR reads with MiXCR anew, one entry per CDR3 protein. Counted here are 80,000 to 100,000 distinct CDR3 sequences, roughly 26% occurring once; the ten biggest clones make up 0.94%. Whole-study findings and limits: Clones exceeding 20 RNA copies carried over 98% of effector molecules but under 1% of naive-cell molecules.

This clonotype was sampled from a human donor in good health. Some libraries in this study had Jurkat cell RNA spiked in. The sequenced sample consisted of naive CD8+ T cells from blood, with Jurkat cell RNA spiked in. Regarding subset: FACS-sorted CD8+CD4-CCR7+CD45RA+ naive T cells. This chain links TRBV7-9 with TRBJ2-3, with D tentatively TRBD1 (5 bases). The CDR3: CASSLATRQSTDTQYF. The CDR3 region has the DNA TGTGCCAGCAGCTTAGCAACCCGACAGTCCACAGATACGCAGTATTTT.